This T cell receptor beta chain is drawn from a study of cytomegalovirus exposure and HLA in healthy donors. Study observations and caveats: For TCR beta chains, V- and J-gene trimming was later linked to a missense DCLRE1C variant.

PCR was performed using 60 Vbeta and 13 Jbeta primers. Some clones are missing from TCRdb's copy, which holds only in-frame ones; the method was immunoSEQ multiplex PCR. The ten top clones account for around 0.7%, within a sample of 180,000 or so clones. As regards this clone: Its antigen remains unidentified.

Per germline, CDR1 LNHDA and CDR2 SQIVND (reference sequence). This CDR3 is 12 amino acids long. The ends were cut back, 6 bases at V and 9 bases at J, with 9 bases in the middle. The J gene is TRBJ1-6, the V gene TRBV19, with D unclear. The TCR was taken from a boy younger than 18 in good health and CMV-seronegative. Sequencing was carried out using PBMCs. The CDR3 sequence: CASRNGGSPLHF. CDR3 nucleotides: TGTGCCAGTAGGAACGGAGGTTCACCCCTCCACTTT.